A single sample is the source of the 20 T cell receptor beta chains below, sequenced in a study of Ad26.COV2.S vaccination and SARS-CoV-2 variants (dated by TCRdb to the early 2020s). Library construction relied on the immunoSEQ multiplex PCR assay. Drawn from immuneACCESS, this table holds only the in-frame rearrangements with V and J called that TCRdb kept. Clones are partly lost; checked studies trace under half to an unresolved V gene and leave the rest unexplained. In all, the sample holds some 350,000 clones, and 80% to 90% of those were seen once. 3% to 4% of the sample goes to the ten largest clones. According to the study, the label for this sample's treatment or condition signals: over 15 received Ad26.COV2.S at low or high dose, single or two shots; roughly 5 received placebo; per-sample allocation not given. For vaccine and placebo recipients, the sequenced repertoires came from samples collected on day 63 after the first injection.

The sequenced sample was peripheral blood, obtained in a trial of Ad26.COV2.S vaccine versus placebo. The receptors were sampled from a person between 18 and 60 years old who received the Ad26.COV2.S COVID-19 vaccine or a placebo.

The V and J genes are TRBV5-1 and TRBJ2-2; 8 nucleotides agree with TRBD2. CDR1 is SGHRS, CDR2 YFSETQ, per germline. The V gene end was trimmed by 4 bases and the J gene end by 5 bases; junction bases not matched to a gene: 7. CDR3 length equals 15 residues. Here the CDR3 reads CASSLGLAATGELFF. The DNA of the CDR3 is TGCGCCAGCAGCCTCGGACTAGCCGCGACCGGGGAGCTGTTTTTT.

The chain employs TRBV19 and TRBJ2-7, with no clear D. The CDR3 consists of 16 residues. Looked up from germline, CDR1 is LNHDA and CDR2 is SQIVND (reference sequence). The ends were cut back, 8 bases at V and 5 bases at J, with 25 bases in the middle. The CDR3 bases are TGTGCCAGTGGCACTCGGACCCTATTGGGGAAAAACGAGCAGTACTTC. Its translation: CASGTRTLLGKNEQYF.

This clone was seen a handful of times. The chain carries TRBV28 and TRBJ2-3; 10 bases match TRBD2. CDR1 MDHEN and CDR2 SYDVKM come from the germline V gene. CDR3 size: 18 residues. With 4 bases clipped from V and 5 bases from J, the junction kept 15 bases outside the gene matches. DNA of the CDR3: TGTGCCAGCAGTTCATACCTCCTCACTAGCGGGAATAAAGATACGCAGTATTTT. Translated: CASSSYLLTSGNKDTQYF.

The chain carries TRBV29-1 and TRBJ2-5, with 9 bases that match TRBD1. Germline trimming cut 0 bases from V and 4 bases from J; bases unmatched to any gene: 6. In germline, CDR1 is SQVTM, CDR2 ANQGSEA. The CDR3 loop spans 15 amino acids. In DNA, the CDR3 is TGCAGCGTTGAAGATCCGGGACAGGGCCTAGAGACCCAGTACTTC. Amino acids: CSVEDPGQGLETQYF.

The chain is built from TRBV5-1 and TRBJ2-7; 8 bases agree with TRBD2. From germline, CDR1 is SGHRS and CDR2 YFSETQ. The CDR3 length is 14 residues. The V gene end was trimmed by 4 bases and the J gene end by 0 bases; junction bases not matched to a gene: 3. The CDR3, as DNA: TGCGCCAGCAGCCTTAGCGGGGCCTCCTACGAGCAGTACTTC. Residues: CASSLSGASYEQYF.

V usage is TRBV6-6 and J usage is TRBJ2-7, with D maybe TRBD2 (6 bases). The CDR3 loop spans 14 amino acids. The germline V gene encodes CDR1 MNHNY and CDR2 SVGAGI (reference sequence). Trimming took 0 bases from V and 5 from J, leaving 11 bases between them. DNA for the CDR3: TGTGCCAGCAGTTACTCGGAGGGGAGCCACGAGCAGTACTTC. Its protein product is CASSYSEGSHEQYF.

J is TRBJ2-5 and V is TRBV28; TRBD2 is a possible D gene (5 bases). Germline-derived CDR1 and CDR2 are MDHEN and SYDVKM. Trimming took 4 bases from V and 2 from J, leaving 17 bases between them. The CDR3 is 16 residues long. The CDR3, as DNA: TGTGCCAGCAGTTCCCTAAGAAAAGACTATCAAGAGACCCAGTACTTC. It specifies CASSSLRKDYQETQYF.

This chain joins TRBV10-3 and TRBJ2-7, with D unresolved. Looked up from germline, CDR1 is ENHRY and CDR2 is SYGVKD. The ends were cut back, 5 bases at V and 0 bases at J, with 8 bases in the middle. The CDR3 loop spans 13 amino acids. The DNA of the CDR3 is TGTGCCATCAGTTTCGCTCTCTCCTACGAGCAGTACTTC. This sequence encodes CAISFALSYEQYF.

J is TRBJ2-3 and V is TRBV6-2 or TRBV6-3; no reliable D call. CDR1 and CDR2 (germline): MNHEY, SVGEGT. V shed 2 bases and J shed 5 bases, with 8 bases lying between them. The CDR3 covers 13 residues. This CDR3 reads CASSYARRDTQYF. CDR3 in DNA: TGTGCCAGCAGTTACGCGCGGCGAGATACGCAGTATTTT.

The CDR3 region is CAWRTGPHNSPLHF. Here the CDR3 DNA reads TGTGCCTGGAGGACTGGGCCCCATAATTCACCCCTCCACTTT. The genes are TRBV30 and TRBJ1-6; D ambiguous. There are 14 residues in the CDR3. V was clipped by 3 bases and J by 5 bases, with 11 bases between them. The germline CDR1 and CDR2 sequences are GTSNPN and SVGIG (reference sequence).

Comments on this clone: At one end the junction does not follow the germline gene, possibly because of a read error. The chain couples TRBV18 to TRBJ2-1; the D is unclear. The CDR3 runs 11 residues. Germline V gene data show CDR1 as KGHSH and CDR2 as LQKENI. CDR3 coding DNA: TGTGCCAGCTCACCACTGGCGATTCTGGTCTTC. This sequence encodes CASSPLAILVF.

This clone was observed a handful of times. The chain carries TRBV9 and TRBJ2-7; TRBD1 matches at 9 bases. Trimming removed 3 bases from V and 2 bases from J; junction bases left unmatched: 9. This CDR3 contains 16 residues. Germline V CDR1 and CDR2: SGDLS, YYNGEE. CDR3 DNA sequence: TGTGCCAGCAGCGCCTTGGGACAGGGATCTCCCTACGAGCAGTACTTC. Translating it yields CASSALGQGSPYEQYF.

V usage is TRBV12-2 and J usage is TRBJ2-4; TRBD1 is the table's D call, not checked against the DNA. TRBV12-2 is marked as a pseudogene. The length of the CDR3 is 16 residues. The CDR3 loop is CASRYQGGVPKNIQYF. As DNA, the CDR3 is TGTGCAAGTCGCTACCAGGGTGGGGTGCCCAAAAACATTCAGTACTTC.

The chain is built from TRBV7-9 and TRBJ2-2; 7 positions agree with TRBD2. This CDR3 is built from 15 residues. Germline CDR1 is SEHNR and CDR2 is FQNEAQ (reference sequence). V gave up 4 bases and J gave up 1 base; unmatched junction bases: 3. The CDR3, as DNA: TGTGCCAGCAGCTCTAGCGGAGAGAACACCGGGGAGCTGTTTTTT. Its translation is CASSSSGENTGELFF.

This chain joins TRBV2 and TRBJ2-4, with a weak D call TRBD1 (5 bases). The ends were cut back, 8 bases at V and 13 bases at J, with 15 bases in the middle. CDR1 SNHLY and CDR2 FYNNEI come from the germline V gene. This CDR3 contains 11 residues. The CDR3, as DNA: TGTGCCAGCTCCCCAGGGTTTACGCAGTACTTC. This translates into CASSPGFTQYF. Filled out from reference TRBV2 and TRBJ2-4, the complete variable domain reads EPEVTQTPSHQVTQMGQEVILRCVPISNHLYFYWYRQILGQKVEFLVSFYNNEISEKSEIFDDQFSVERPDGSNFTLKIRSTKLEDSAMYFCASSPGFTQYFGAGTRLSVL.

The CDR3 region has the DNA TGTGCTAGTGGTTCATGGTCAGGGGGTCTGCCCCTATCCTACAATGAGCAGTTCTTC. Protein: CASGSWSGGLPLSYNEQFF. The chain combines TRBV12-5 with TRBJ2-1, with TRBD1 identical over 7 bases. With 4 bases clipped from V and 1 base from J, the junction kept 16 bases outside the gene matches. CDR1 LGHNT and CDR2 FRNRAP come from the germline V gene. This CDR3 spans 19 amino acids.

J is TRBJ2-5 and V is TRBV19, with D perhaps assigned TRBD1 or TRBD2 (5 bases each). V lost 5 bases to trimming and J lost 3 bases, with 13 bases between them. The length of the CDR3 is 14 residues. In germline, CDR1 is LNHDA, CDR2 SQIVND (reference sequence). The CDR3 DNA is TGTGCCAGTAGTGTTCCGGGACGGAAAGAGACCCAGTACTTC. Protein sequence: CASSVPGRKETQYF.

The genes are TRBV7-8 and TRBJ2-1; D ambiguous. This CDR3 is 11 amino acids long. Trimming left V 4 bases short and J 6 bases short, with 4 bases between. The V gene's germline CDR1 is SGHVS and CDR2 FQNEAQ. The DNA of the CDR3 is TGTGCCAGCAGCTCTCTCAATGAGCAGTTCTTC. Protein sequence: CASSSLNEQFF.

The CDR3 DNA is TGCGCCAGCAGCTTGGCCCCACAGGGTTCTCGTCCAGATACGCAGTATTTT. This codes for CASSLAPQGSRPDTQYF. The chain combines TRBV5-1 with TRBJ2-3; the D gene is possibly TRBD1 (6 bases). This CDR3 contains 17 residues. V was trimmed by 0 bases and J by 4 bases, leaving 18 bases between them. Germline V gene data show CDR1 as SGHRS and CDR2 as YFSETQ.

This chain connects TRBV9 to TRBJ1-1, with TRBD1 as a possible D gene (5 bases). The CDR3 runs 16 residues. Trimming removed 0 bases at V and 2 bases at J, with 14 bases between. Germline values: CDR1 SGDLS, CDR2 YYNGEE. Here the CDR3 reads CASSVGGRGPNTEAFF. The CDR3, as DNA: TGTGCCAGCAGCGTAGGAGGAAGGGGACCTAACACTGAAGCTTTCTTT.